This T cell receptor (beta chain) was retrieved from a study of naive and memory T cell subsets. CMV status came from CD4+ T cell IFNgamma after overnight CMV lysate stimulation of fresh PBMCs. The junction had 10 bases not matched to a gene; V was cut back by 6 bases and J by 6 bases. The V gene's germline CDR1 is DFQATT and CDR2 SNEGSKA (reference sequence). The CDR3 covers 15 residues. An equimolar mix of two oligonucleotides served as the beta constant-region primer for TRBC1 and TRBC2. TCRdb analysed the UMI-ligation and nested PCR reads with MiXCR anew, one entry per CDR3 protein. The table lists 150,000 or so distinct CDR3 sequences, more than 15% of them singletons. Only a few counts were recorded for this clonotype.

The chain uses TRBV20-1 and TRBJ2-3, with 12 bases lining up with TRBD2. The specimen was naive CD4+ T cells from blood. The source is a human donor in good health. The CDR3 protein is CSASGLAGMGDTQYF. The CDR3 DNA follows: TGCAGTGCCTCTGGACTAGCGGGAATGGGTGATACGCAGTATTTT.